This T cell receptor (beta chain) emerged from a study of T cell repertoires in cytomegalovirus infection. In this sample, this clonotype turned up many times. The antigen is unknown. TCRdb called the reads again in MiXCR, with one record for every CDR3 protein. The repertoire holds about 130,000 distinct CDR3 sequences, roughly a quarter seen once, with 34% in the top ten. Specimen: PBMCs, sequenced either directly or after in vitro stimulation (not recorded which). The source is a human donor in good health (CMV status not recorded). Some clones in this sample may be carry-over from other donors' samples.

The CDR3 spells CASSLIGSIHEQYF. DNA for the CDR3: TGTGCCAGCAGCTTAATCGGGAGCATCCACGAGCAGTACTTC. The rearrangement links TRBV7-2 to TRBJ2-7; a possible D gene is TRBD2 (6 bases). CDR3 length: 14 amino acids. Germline CDR1 is SGHTA and CDR2 is FQGNSA. Trimming left V 2 bases short and J 5 bases short, with 13 bases between. Drawing the rest from reference TRBV7-2 and TRBJ2-7, the complete variable domain is GAGVSQSPSNKVTEKGKDVELRCDPISGHTALYWYRQSLGQGLEFLIYFQGNSAPDKSGLPSDRFSAERTGGSVSTLTIQRTQQEDSAVYLCASSLIGSIHEQYFGPGTRLTVT.